The rows below give T cell receptor beta chains drawn from one sample of a study of control samples from healthy donors and cancer patients. The repertoire was sequenced with immunoSEQ multiplex PCR; TCRdb's copy has only in-frame clones and lacks some. The repertoire includes under 150,000 clones, approximately 92% of them detected once, and 0.95% to 1.3% sits in the top ten. The specimen sequenced was PBMCs. These TCRs come from a woman in her forties or fifties with colorectal cancer. CDR3s include the opening cysteine and the closing phenylalanine or tryptophan. A D gene is named only where the DNA matches it firmly. The size of a clone is reported for some rows only, either as once, few or many, or as a class for expanded clones.

cdr3_nt	cdr3_aa	clone_size	v_call	d_call	j_call
TGCGCCAGCAGCCGCTTTCCCCCCCCAGCAGGGGGCTCCTACAATGAGCAGTTCTTC	CASSRFPPPAGGSYNEQFF	.	TRBV5-1	TRBD1	TRBJ2-1
TGTGCCAGCAGCTTAGAGGCAGGGCCTGGGGCCAACGTCCTGACTTTC	CASSLEAGPGANVLTF	.	TRBV7-2	.	TRBJ2-6
TGCGCCAGCAGCAGCAACACTGAAGCTTTCTTT	CASSSNTEAFF	.	TRBV5-1	.	TRBJ1-1
TGCGCCAGCAGCCACGACAGGTTGGTGGTTGCAAATGAGCAGTTCTTC	CASSHDRLVVANEQFF	few	TRBV4-1	.	TRBJ2-1
TGCGCCAGCAGCCCCGGACAGGAGTCAACTAATGAAAAACTGTTTTTT	CASSPGQESTNEKLFF	.	TRBV5-1	TRBD1	TRBJ1-4
TGTGCCAGCAGCCCACGCTTATTAGGTGGGACAGGCAAAAACTATGGCTACACCTTC	CASSPRLLGGTGKNYGYTF	.	TRBV9	TRBD1	TRBJ1-2
TGTGCCAGTAGTATTTGGCAGGGAGCTTATTATTCCAATCAGCCCCAGCATTTT	CASSIWQGAYYSNQPQHF	.	TRBV19	.	TRBJ1-5
TGTGCCAGCAGAGACAGGGGGCCGATTCCTGGCTACACCTTC	CASRDRGPIPGYTF	.	TRBV2	TRBD1	TRBJ1-2
TGTGCCAGCAGCCAAGGAGGCACCCAAGAGACCCAGTACTTC	CASSQGGTQETQYF	.	TRBV4-2	.	TRBJ2-5
TGTGCCAGCAGCTTAGAAGGGGGGGCATCCTACAATGAGCAGTTCTTC	CASSLEGGASYNEQFF	.	TRBV7-2	.	TRBJ2-1
TGTGCCAGTAGTACCGCTTCCTCTGGAAACACCATATATTTT	CASSTASSGNTIYF	.	TRBV19	.	TRBJ1-3
TGTGCCAGCAACGGGGGGCTGGGTAATTCACCCTTCCACTTT	CASNGGLGNSPFHF	.	TRBV5-8	.	TRBJ1-6
TGCGCCAGCAGCTTTCGGGACTCCCACCGAGATACGCAGTATTTT	CASSFRDSHRDTQYF	once	TRBV5-1	.	TRBJ2-3
TGTGCCAGCGTTAACTCTGGAAACACCATATATTTT	CASVNSGNTIYF	.	TRBV18	.	TRBJ1-3
TGCGCCAGCAGCCAAACCGGGCCGGGAGATACGCAGTATTTT	CASSQTGPGDTQYF	.	TRBV4-1	.	TRBJ2-3
TGTGCCAGCAGCCCCTCCGGGGCAGATACGCAGTATTTT	CASSPSGADTQYF	.	TRBV27	.	TRBJ2-3
TGTGCCAGCAGTGAGTACAGGGATGAAAAACTGTTTTTT	CASSEYRDEKLFF	.	TRBV6-1	.	TRBJ1-4
TGTGCCAGCAGCTTAGATGGCCCGGTCACGGACTATGGCTACACCTTC	CASSLDGPVTDYGYTF	.	TRBV7-8	.	TRBJ1-2
TGTGCCAGCAGCGTAGCATTTGGAGGGTTCAATGAGCAGTTCTTC	CASSVAFGGFNEQFF	.	TRBV9	.	TRBJ2-1
TGTGCCAGCAGCTTCACAGGGCTAGTAAACTCAGATACGCAGTATTTT	CASSFTGLVNSDTQYF	.	TRBV11-2	.	TRBJ2-3
TGTGCCAGCAGTATCACCTGGGGTAATGAAAAACTGTTTTTT	CASSITWGNEKLFF	.	TRBV6-5	.	TRBJ1-4
TGTGCCAGCAGCCAAGAGACAGGTTTTGGCTATGGCTACACCTTC	CASSQETGFGYGYTF	once	TRBV3-1/TRBV3-2	.	TRBJ1-2
TGTGCCAGCAGCTTATCTGCGACAGGAAACACTGAAGCTTTCTTT	CASSLSATGNTEAFF	.	TRBV7-3	.	TRBJ1-1
TGTGCCAGCAGCGCGGGACTAGCGGGAGTTTTATCAGATACGCAGTATTTT	CASSAGLAGVLSDTQYF	.	TRBV7-3	TRBD2	TRBJ2-3
TGCAGCGTCGAGCCGGATGTTATGTACACAGATACGCAGTATTTT	CSVEPDVMYTDTQYF	few	TRBV29-1	.	TRBJ2-3
TGTGCCAGCAGCTTAGAGATTGCAGGCGGTACTTCACCCCTCCACTTT	CASSLEIAGGTSPLHF	.	TRBV7-6	.	TRBJ1-6
TGTGCCACCTATGCTCCTTCCTACGGCTACACCTTC	CATYAPSYGYTF	.	TRBV6-5	.	TRBJ1-2
TGTGCCAGCAGTTATAACCTTGGGGAGACCCAGTACTTC	CASSYNLGETQYF	.	TRBV6-2/TRBV6-3	.	TRBJ2-5
TGTGCCAGCAGCTTAGAGTCGGCGGGAGAACGCACCGGGGAGCTGTTTTTT	CASSLESAGERTGELFF	.	TRBV7-9	TRBD2	TRBJ2-2
TGTGCCAGCAGCTTGGACAGATACAATGAGCAGTTCTTC	CASSLDRYNEQFF	.	TRBV5-5	.	TRBJ2-1
TGTGCCAGTAGTATTTCTGCGGCTGAAGGCGATGAGCAGTTCTTC	CASSISAAEGDEQFF	few	TRBV19	.	TRBJ2-1
TGTGCCAGTAGTATTTTTGGGCCTGGAAACACCATATATTTT	CASSIFGPGNTIYF	.	TRBV19	.	TRBJ1-3
TGTGCCAGCAGAGGGGGCGGGAGCGGCACAGATACGCAGTATTTT	CASRGGGSGTDTQYF	.	TRBV9	.	TRBJ2-3
TGTGCCACCCACCGTGGGGGACTTACCAGCTATGGCTACACCTTC	CATHRGGLTSYGYTF	.	TRBV15	.	TRBJ1-2
TGTGCCAGCAGCTTTGGGGAGGGCCCTGGAAACACCATATATTTT	CASSFGEGPGNTIYF	.	TRBV5-6	.	TRBJ1-3
TGTGCCAGCAATAACCTCGGAGGACCTGGAAACACCATATATTTT	CASNNLGGPGNTIYF	.	TRBV5-6	.	TRBJ1-3
TGTGCCAGCAGTCGGACCATGGGGGGGGCTGAGCAGTTCTTC	CASSRTMGGAEQFF	.	TRBV25-1	.	TRBJ2-1
TGTGCCAGTAAGACTAGCGGGGGAACCTACGAGCAGTACTTC	CASKTSGGTYEQYF	.	TRBV19	TRBD2	TRBJ2-7
TGTGCCAGCAGCTTCTTCCAGGCTCTTGGGACCCAGTACTTC	CASSFFQALGTQYF	.	TRBV5-6	.	TRBJ2-5
TGCGCCAGCAGCTTGGCCGGGGCTTTGAACACTGAAGCTTTCTTT	CASSLAGALNTEAFF	.	TRBV5-1	.	TRBJ1-1
TGCAGCGTTCGAGGGACTAGCGTCTCCTACGAGCAGTACTTC	CSVRGTSVSYEQYF	few	TRBV29-1	TRBD2	TRBJ2-7
TGCGCCAGCAGCCAAGTTAGCGGGGGGGCCCAGCAGTACTTC	CASSQVSGGAQQYF	once	TRBV5-1	TRBD2	TRBJ2-7
TGTGCCAGCAGAGGAGGGTGGCAGGCGAGTGGCTACACCTTC	CASRGGWQASGYTF	.	TRBV2	.	TRBJ1-2
TGTGCCTGGAGTGTGCGGGAAAGGAACACTGAAGCTTTCTTT	CAWSVRERNTEAFF	once	TRBV30	.	TRBJ1-1
TGTGCCAGCAGTGAACAGGACGTAAACACCATATATTTT	CASSEQDVNTIYF	.	TRBV6-1	.	TRBJ1-3
TGTGCCTGGAGCGAAAACGGAATTAATGAAAAACTGTTTTTT	CAWSENGINEKLFF	.	TRBV30	.	TRBJ1-4
TGTGCCAGCAGTGAGATACTAGCCAAAAACATTCAGTACTTC	CASSEILAKNIQYF	.	TRBV2	.	TRBJ2-4
TGTGCCATCAGTGAAGGTCCTACGGTGAACTATGGCTACACCTTC	CAISEGPTVNYGYTF	.	TRBV10-3	.	TRBJ1-2
TGTGCCAGCTCGGACAGGGGGCGGGAAAAACTGTTTTTT	CASSDRGREKLFF	.	TRBV27	TRBD1	TRBJ1-4
TGCAGCGTTGACCCCCGACAAACTAACTATGGCTACACCTTC	CSVDPRQTNYGYTF	.	TRBV29-1	.	TRBJ1-2
TGTGCCAGTAGCATGCTGTCTCTTGGAAACACCATATATTTT	CASSMLSLGNTIYF	.	TRBV19	.	TRBJ1-3